The 18 T cell receptor beta chains below come from one sample, sequenced in a study of shared clonotypes between healthy human individuals. Generated by immunoSEQ multiplex PCR, the TCRdb table keeps only in-frame clones and is missing some. This table has roughly 2.2 million clones, about 90% appearing once. The sequenced sample consisted of naive CD4+ T cells from PBMCs. The subset denotes: CD45RA+ positively selected. Receptors originate from a man between 18 and 29 years old in good health. Some clones in this sample may be carry-over from other donors' samples.

This clone was observed a few times. The CDR3 sequence: CASSLVSGRTEAFF. Written as DNA, the CDR3 is TGTGCCAGCAGTTTGGTATCTGGGAGAACTGAAGCTTTCTTT. The V and J genes are TRBV28 and TRBJ1-1; D gene ambiguous. CDR3 length equals 14 residues. Trimming took off 3 bases at V and 5 bases at J, with 13 bases between the two ends. Per germline, CDR1 MDHEN and CDR2 SYDVKM.

V usage is TRBV7-3 and J usage is TRBJ2-7; possibly TRBD1 for D (7 bases). V gave up 5 bases and J gave up 6 bases, with 14 bases separating them. This CDR3 contains 13 residues. From germline, CDR1 is SGHTA and CDR2 FQGTGA. The CDR3 region has the DNA TGTGCCAGCAGCCTACATCAGGGGGGCGAGCAGTACTTC. This encodes CASSLHQGGEQYF.

This clone was detected once. The chain carries TRBV9 and TRBJ1-4; no firm D call. The CDR3 sequence is 15 residues long. Germline CDR1 SGDLS, CDR2 YYNGEE. V lost 0 bases and J 8 bases, leaving 14 bases between the germline ends. CDR3: CASSVDMGAGEKLFF. In nucleotides, the CDR3 is TGTGCCAGCAGCGTAGATATGGGCGCGGGGGAAAAACTGTTTTTT.

J is TRBJ2-3 and V is TRBV28, with D unclear. The germline V gene has CDR1 MDHEN and CDR2 SYDVKM. Trimming took off 6 bases at V and 2 bases at J, with 9 bases between the two ends. This CDR3 has 13 amino acids. The DNA for the CDR3 is TGTGCCAGCAGCCCCCGTGACACAGATACGCAGTATTTT. Translating gives CASSPRDTDTQYF.

V usage is TRBV19 and J usage is TRBJ1-2, with a weak D call TRBD1 (6 bases). Germline CDR1 reads LNHDA; CDR2 reads SQIVND (reference sequence). The CDR3 covers 14 residues. V gave up 2 bases and J gave up 6 bases, with 13 bases separating them. The CDR3 sequence: CASSINDRRNGYTF. CDR3 nucleotide sequence: TGTGCCAGTAGTATAAACGACAGGCGGAATGGCTACACCTTC.

The rearrangement uses TRBV28 and TRBJ2-7; D is unclear. The CDR3 has 13 amino acids. V was trimmed by 3 bases and J by 5 bases, leaving 11 bases between them. CDR1 is MDHEN and CDR2 is SYDVKM in the germline V gene. This CDR3 is CASSLMVPNEQYF. In DNA, the CDR3 is TGTGCCAGCAGTTTGATGGTACCCAACGAGCAGTACTTC.

The CDR3 DNA sequence: TGTGCCAGCAGGGTCGGGAACGAGCAGTACTTC. It yields the protein CASRVGNEQYF. This chain links TRBV6-1 with TRBJ2-7, with a tentative D call TRBD2 (5 bases). Germline V gene data show CDR1 as MNHNS and CDR2 as SASEGT. V lost 6 bases and J lost 5, with 8 bases in between. This CDR3 has 11 residues.

The rearrangement uses TRBV9 and TRBJ2-2; no reliable D call. V was pared by 4 bases and J by 5 bases, with 12 bases between. CDR1 is SGDLS and CDR2 is YYNGEE in the germline V gene. The CDR3 extends over 14 amino acids. The CDR3 bases are TGTGCCAGCAGCAGTGGGTCCTGGACCGGGGAGCTGTTTTTT. Protein sequence: CASSSGSWTGELFF.

V usage is TRBV7-2 and J usage is TRBJ2-5; D uncertain. The V gene's germline CDR1 is SGHTA and CDR2 FQGNSA. The CDR3 contains 13 residues. Between the trimmed V and J ends, which lost 2 bases and 1 base, there was a span of 5 bases. CDR3 nucleotide sequence: TGTGCCAGCAGCTTACACCTCCAAGAGACCCAGTACTTC. Translation: CASSLHLQETQYF.

The genes are TRBV28 and TRBJ2-5; tentative D call: TRBD1 (6 bases). V lost 5 bases and J 4 bases, leaving 11 bases between the germline ends. This CDR3 is 13 amino acids long. Per germline, CDR1 MDHEN and CDR2 SYDVKM. The CDR3 is CASSRGFRETQYF. The CDR3 DNA follows: TGTGCCAGCAGTAGGGGGTTTCGAGAGACCCAGTACTTC.

The chain joins TRBV7-9 to TRBJ1-2, with a weak D call TRBD1 (5 bases). Germline-derived CDR1 and CDR2 are SEHNR and FQNEAQ (reference sequence). Trimming stripped 5 bases from V and 8 bases from J, with 12 bases between. There are 12 residues in the CDR3. The CDR3 DNA reads as TGTGCCAGCAGCACCCACGGGGGAGGCTACACCTTC. Encoded protein: CASSTHGGGYTF.

V usage is TRBV30 and J usage is TRBJ1-1, with a possible D match to TRBD1 (5 bases). V lost 2 bases, J lost 3 bases, and 7 bases lay in between. This CDR3 spans 12 amino acids. Germline V CDR1 and CDR2: GTSNPN, SVGIG (reference sequence). CDR3 DNA sequence: TGTGCCTGGAGTATAGGGGACACTGAAGCTTTCTTT. Its protein is CAWSIGDTEAFF.

This clone was seen once. The chain links TRBV28 to TRBJ1-2; D perhaps matches TRBD1 (5 bases). Germline lookup yields CDR1 MDHEN and CDR2 SYDVKM. V was pared by 6 bases and J by 0 bases, with 17 bases between. CDR3 length: 16 residues. CDR3: CASSPPGDLANYGYTF. CDR3 DNA: TGTGCCAGCAGCCCCCCCGGGGACTTAGCTAACTATGGCTACACCTTC.

This clone has a single count. This rearrangement joins TRBV10-1 to TRBJ1-1; 7 positions match TRBD1. Germline loops: CDR1 WNHNN, CDR2 SYGVQD (reference sequence). The CDR3 covers 14 residues. Unmatched junction bases numbered 5, after V lost 4 bases and J lost 3 bases. The CDR3 coding sequence is TGCGCCAGCAGTGTGGGCAGGGGGGACACTGAAGCTTTCTTT. It encodes CASSVGRGDTEAFF.

This clone was counted a single time. The sample holds other DNA sequences that translate to the same CDR3. The genes are TRBV18 and TRBJ2-1, with 7 bases identical to TRBD1. The J segment lost 4 bases and the V segment lost 6 bases, leaving 9 bases of the junction unmatched. The CDR3 contains 15 residues. The germline V gene has CDR1 KGHSH and CDR2 LQKENI. The chain's CDR3 is CASSPTGSSYNEQFF. Here the CDR3 DNA reads TGTGCCAGCTCCCCGACAGGGAGCTCGTACAATGAGCAGTTCTTC.

The V and J genes are TRBV25-1 and TRBJ2-2, with unresolved D. CDR3 length: 15 residues. V lost 0 bases and J 6 bases, leaving 11 bases between the germline ends. Germline V gene sequence: CDR1 MGHDK, CDR2 SYGVNS. Here the CDR3 reads CASSEYSGYPGELFF. The CDR3 DNA reads TGTGCCAGCAGTGAATATTCCGGGTACCCCGGGGAGCTGTTTTTT.

The V and J genes are TRBV6-5 and TRBJ2-1, with D maybe TRBD1 (6 bases). CDR1 MNHEY and CDR2 SVGAGI come from the germline V gene. Trimming took off 6 bases at V and 2 bases at J, with 17 bases between the two ends. CDR3 length: 16 residues. CDR3 protein: CASSYTWGRAYNEQFF. As DNA, the CDR3 is TGTGCCAGCAGCTACACGTGGGGGCGCGCCTACAATGAGCAGTTCTTC.

The rearrangement links TRBV7-3 to TRBJ2-7; unclear D gene. This CDR3 comprises 14 residues. The V end lost 10 bases, the J end lost 2 bases, and 18 bases lay between the germline ends. From germline, CDR1 is SGHTA and CDR2 FQGTGA. The CDR3 coding sequence is TGTGCCACCCCCTCGCTCAGCCTTACCTACGAGCAGTACTTC. Protein sequence: CATPSLSLTYEQYF.